The 20 T cell receptor beta chains presented below share a single source sample, sequenced in a study of T cell responses to AZD1222 COVID-19 vaccine. The assay was immunoSEQ multiplex PCR, and TCRdb's table has in-frame clones only and misses some. The sample lists approximately 150,000 clones; approximately 92% were seen once. Sequenced here: peripheral blood, sampled on day 0 of AZD1222 vaccination. The receptor source for this set is an adult in good health.

The chain combines TRBV6-6 with TRBJ2-7, with 9 bases that match TRBD2. Trimming at V came to 2 bases and at J to 3 bases, leaving 5 bases not matched to a gene. Looked up from germline, CDR1 is MNHNY and CDR2 is SVGAGI (reference sequence). The CDR3 sequence is 15 residues long. CDR3 region: CASSYGLAGSYEQYF. CDR3 nucleotide sequence: TGTGCCAGCAGTTACGGCCTAGCGGGGAGCTACGAGCAGTACTTC.

CDR3 in amino acids: CASSPTGYEQYF. The CDR3 region has the DNA TGTGCCAGCAGTCCGACAGGCTACGAGCAGTACTTC. The V call is TRBV7-9, the J call TRBJ2-7, with D possibly TRBD1 on 6 matching bases. The CDR3 is 12 residues long. The germline V and J ends were trimmed by 6 bases and 3 bases, with 9 bases remaining between them. From germline, CDR1 is SEHNR and CDR2 FQNEAQ (reference sequence).

This sequence joins TRBV18 and TRBJ1-3; possibly TRBD1 for D (5 bases). The CDR3 consists of 14 residues. V lost 5 bases and J 2 bases, leaving 10 bases between the germline ends. The germline CDR1 and CDR2 sequences are KGHSH and LQKENI. CDR3 DNA sequence: TGTGCCAGCTCATCGGGACTACCTGGAAACACCATATATTTT. Encoded protein: CASSSGLPGNTIYF.

This chain links TRBV5-6 with TRBJ1-1; 9 bases are shared with TRBD1. There are 16 residues in the CDR3. V was clipped by 3 bases and J by 1 base; unmatched bases: 7. Germline assignment: CDR1 SGHDT and CDR2 YYEEEE. The DNA for the CDR3 is TGTGCCAGCAGCTCGGGGACAGGGCTTTGGAACACTGAAGCTTTCTTT. It specifies CASSSGTGLWNTEAFF.

The chain combines TRBV11-2 with TRBJ2-5; TRBD2 aligns across 7 bases. This CDR3 contains 15 residues. CDR1 SGHAT and CDR2 FQNNGV come from the germline V gene. V trimming: 5 bases; J trimming: 1 base; junction bases outside the gene matches: 7. Here the CDR3 reads CASSPSWTSQETQYF. The CDR3 DNA is TGTGCCAGCAGCCCAAGTTGGACTAGCCAAGAGACCCAGTACTTC.

The V call is TRBV25-1, the J call TRBJ1-1; no clear D gene. Trimming removed 1 base from V and 0 bases from J, with 9 bases in between. Germline CDR1 reads MGHDK; CDR2 reads SYGVNS. The CDR3 consists of 15 residues. CDR3 in DNA: TGTGCCAGCAGTGAATCCCCCGGGCTGAACACTGAAGCTTTCTTT. Translating gives CASSESPGLNTEAFF.

The chain combines TRBV18 with TRBJ2-3, with a tentative D call TRBD1 (5 bases). The CDR3 spans 15 residues. Germline V gene data show CDR1 as KGHSH and CDR2 as LQKENI. The germline V and J ends were trimmed by 3 bases and 1 base, with 11 bases remaining between them. CDR3 amino acids: CASSPVTDRTDTQYF. The CDR3 nucleotides read TGTGCCAGCTCACCCGTGACAGACCGCACAGATACGCAGTATTTT.

V is TRBV5-1 and J is TRBJ1-4, with TRBD1 as a possible D gene (6 bases). There are 14 residues in the CDR3. Germline values: CDR1 SGHRS, CDR2 YFSETQ. The ends were cut back, 1 base at V and 6 bases at J, with 10 bases in the middle. In DNA, the CDR3 is TGCGCCAGCAGCTTGAACAGGGAGGATGAAAAACTGTTTTTT. Translation: CASSLNREDEKLFF.

The J gene is TRBJ2-2, the V gene TRBV3-1 (or the pseudogene TRBV3-2), with 7 nucleotides matching TRBD1. The CDR3 extends over 16 amino acids. Trimming cost V 5 bases and J 6 bases; bases outside gene matches: 12. Looked up from germline, CDR1 is LGHDT and CDR2 is YNNKEL (reference sequence). The CDR3 sequence is CASSTSPGQYSGELFF. CDR3 bases: TGTGCCAGCAGCACGTCACCGGGACAGTATTCCGGGGAGCTGTTTTTT.

This chain links TRBV6-2 or TRBV6-3 with TRBJ2-1; 11 nucleotides align to TRBD2. This CDR3 is 16 amino acids long. Germline V lookup: CDR1 MNHEY, CDR2 SVGEGT. V was clipped by 5 bases and J by 1 base; unmatched bases: 4. The CDR3 reads CASSVSGGASYNEQFF. The CDR3 DNA follows: TGTGCCAGCAGTGTTAGCGGGGGGGCTTCCTACAATGAGCAGTTCTTC.

The chain recombines TRBV4-2 with TRBJ1-6, with no clear D. The V gene lost 0 bases and the J gene lost 4 bases, with 10 bases spanning the gap. The germline gives CDR1 LGHNA, CDR2 YNFKEQ. CDR3 length: 16 residues. CDR3 in amino acids: CASSQDRNSYNSPLHF. The CDR3 coding sequence is TGTGCCAGCAGCCAAGATCGAAACAGTTATAATTCACCCCTCCACTTT.

The chain combines TRBV5-1 with TRBJ1-1; tentative D call: TRBD1 (6 bases). Trimming stripped 0 bases from V and 5 bases from J, with 14 bases between. The length of the CDR3 is 15 residues. Germline CDR1 SGHRS, CDR2 YFSETQ. CDR3 DNA sequence: TGCGCCAGCAGCTTGGGCGCGGGGGCCCAAACTGAAGCTTTCTTT. Translated, it gives CASSLGAGAQTEAFF.

The chain uses TRBV14 and TRBJ2-1, with TRBD1 matching over 9 bases. The CDR3 is made up of 15 amino acids. From germline, CDR1 is SGHDN and CDR2 FVKESK. The J segment lost 5 bases and the V segment lost 6 bases, leaving 8 bases of the junction unmatched. The CDR3 sequence is CASRPDRGDNNEQFF. CDR3 nucleotides: TGTGCCAGCAGGCCGGACAGGGGCGATAACAATGAGCAGTTCTTC.

Remarks on this clone: Sequence at one end of the junction differs from germline and may be a read error. The chain employs TRBV19 and TRBJ1-1, with D hard to call. Germline CDR1 reads LNHDA; CDR2 reads SQIVND (reference sequence). The CDR3 is 13 amino acids. The CDR3 is CASSLLGSPSVIF. The CDR3 DNA reads TGTGCCAGTAGTCTTCTAGGGTCGCCCTCGGTGATCTTT.

The chain links TRBV11-1 to TRBJ2-1; D gene ambiguous. V lost 2 bases and J lost 4, with 9 bases in between. The CDR3 sequence is 14 residues long. From germline, CDR1 is SGHAT and CDR2 FQDESV (reference sequence). The DNA for the CDR3 is TGTGCCAGCAGCTTAAAGGCGCTTTACAATGAGCAGTTCTTC. Translation: CASSLKALYNEQFF.

The rearrangement links TRBV6-4 to TRBJ1-1; D gene unclear. The CDR3 is 13 amino acids. V was clipped by 2 bases and J by 7 bases, with 11 bases between them. CDR1 and CDR2 (germline): MRHNA, SNTAGT. The chain's CDR3 is CASSDPLWGEAFF. The CDR3 coding sequence is TGTGCCAGCAGTGACCCCCTATGGGGTGAAGCTTTCTTT.

The chain recombines TRBV12-3 or TRBV12-4 with TRBJ1-5; D is unresolved. The germline V and J ends were trimmed by 7 bases and 7 bases, with 14 bases remaining between them. The CDR3 sequence is 13 residues long. The CDR3 sequence is CASTSRDSQPQHF. The DNA of the CDR3 is TGTGCCAGCACCTCAAGAGATTCCCAGCCCCAGCATTTT.

This chain connects TRBV30 to TRBJ1-1; 7 nucleotides line up with TRBD1. Germline V CDR1 and CDR2: GTSNPN, SVGIG (reference sequence). The J segment lost 10 bases and the V segment lost 0 bases, leaving 8 bases of the junction unmatched. There are 13 residues in the CDR3. The CDR3 DNA follows: TGTGCCTGGAGTGTCGGAGGGGGCCTTCGAGCTTTCTTT. This sequence encodes CAWSVGGGLRAFF. Full variable domain (rest looked up from reference TRBV30 and TRBJ1-1): SQTIHQWPATLVQPVGSPLSLECTVEGTSNPNLYWYRQAAGRGLQLLFYSVGIGQISSEVPQNLSASRPQDRQFILSSKKLLLSDSGFYLCAWSVGGGLRAFFGQGTRLTVV.

This chain links TRBV9 with TRBJ2-3; TRBD1 agrees at 8 bases. CDR1 and CDR2 from the germline V gene are SGDLS and YYNGEE. This CDR3 has 16 residues. Trimming cost V 2 bases and J 4 bases; bases outside gene matches: 9. In DNA form, the CDR3 reads TGTGCCAGCAGCGTCCTCCATGCAGGGGGCGCAGATACGCAGTATTTT. It yields the protein CASSVLHAGGADTQYF.

The CDR3, as DNA: TGTGCCAGTAGTATTCAACAGGGGAACGCTTTCTTT. Protein product: CASSIQQGNAFF. This chain links TRBV19 with TRBJ1-1; TRBD1 matches 7 bases. There are 12 residues in the CDR3. The germline CDR1 and CDR2 sequences are LNHDA and SQIVND (reference sequence). Germline trimming cut 3 bases from V and 11 bases from J; bases unmatched to any gene: 6.